Sequencing of this T cell receptor (beta chain) was carried out in a study of STAT5B mutations in CD4+ large granular lymphocyte leukemia (dated by TCRdb to the early 2020s). The study in broad terms: Among healthy controls, the CDR3 'QG' motif was associated with a particular HLA allele. The study compared the TCRbeta repertoires of patients with CD4+ T-cell large granular lymphocyte leukemia against those of healthy blood donors. Flow cytometry performed on FACSCanto II or FACSVerse showed that the purified fractions had more than 95% purity among lymphocytes.

From the cysteine through the phenylalanine, the CDR3 covers 13 amino acids. This entry keeps only the CDR3 DNA: 39 bases, framed from base 1. The V and J ends are trimmed by 7 bases and 13 bases, leaving 17 bases between them. CDR1 and CDR2, looked up from the germline V gene, are MRHNA and SNTAGT. The research as a whole found: The data were not HLA-matched, and the higher clonality in CD4+ T-LGLL than in CD8+ T-LGLL could be due to the relatively small sample size. TRBV06-family usage was enriched among the top patient clones (8/27) compared with healthy controls (2/35). CD4-sorted patient repertoires appeared more clonal than healthy CD4+ repertoires, and this difference persisted after removing the putative leukemic clones. Main leukemic clonotypes were private to each patient, although roughly 26% of the main leukemic clonotypes were found at low frequency in the non-leukemic repertoires of other patients.

The immunoSEQ assay at survey resolution was used to sequence TCRbeta rearrangements from genomic DNA. As for how the authors treated the data: In the TCR sequencing data, the smallest productive clonotype frequency that could be detected was 2.59 x 10-5. Analyses included only productive TCRbeta rearrangements, meaning complete and in-frame sequences. Simpson clonality, calculated in the immunoSEQ Analyzer version 3.0, was used as the measure of sample clonality. Clones were categorized by frequency as very rare, small, medium, large (1-20%) or hyperexpanded (>20%). Generation probabilities were estimated with OLGA 1.2.3, V-gene circos plots were made with VDJtools, specificities were looked up in VDJdb, and CDR3 motifs were identified with GLIPH. The source is immuneACCESS, and TCRdb retained only in-frame sequences with V and J called. Part of the clones is not carried over; for the studies checked, unresolved V genes explain less than half of this, and the remainder is unexplained. V, J and clone size reflect that table, while D and trimming were determined from the DNA. The sample profile shows about 34,000 clones; under 80% of them were found once. The top ten clonotypes cover more than 2% of the sample.

Healthy controls were some 34 blood donors whose buffy coats came from the Finnish Red Cross blood service. All TCR-sequenced material derived from peripheral blood: patient blood samples and healthy donor buffy coats. Peripheral blood mononuclear cells were isolated by Ficoll-Hypaque gradient centrifugation. CD4+ cells were magnetically purified from the buffy coats of healthy controls. Genomic DNA was extracted using the Gentra Puregene Cell and Tissue kit, and a Qubit 2.0 fluorometer was used to quantify it. As for this clone: Its cognate antigen has yet to be identified. The input lacks base qualities; no much larger clone sits a single base away.

The origin of this receptor is a human donor in good health. The chain is encoded by TRBV6-4 joined to TRBJ1-6; no D gene call is confident. The specimen sequenced was CD4+ T cells from blood buffy coats. The CDR3 corresponds to CASTEGPYEPLHF. The DNA sequence is given as TGTGCCAGCACCGAGGGCCCGTACGAGCCCCTCCACTTT.